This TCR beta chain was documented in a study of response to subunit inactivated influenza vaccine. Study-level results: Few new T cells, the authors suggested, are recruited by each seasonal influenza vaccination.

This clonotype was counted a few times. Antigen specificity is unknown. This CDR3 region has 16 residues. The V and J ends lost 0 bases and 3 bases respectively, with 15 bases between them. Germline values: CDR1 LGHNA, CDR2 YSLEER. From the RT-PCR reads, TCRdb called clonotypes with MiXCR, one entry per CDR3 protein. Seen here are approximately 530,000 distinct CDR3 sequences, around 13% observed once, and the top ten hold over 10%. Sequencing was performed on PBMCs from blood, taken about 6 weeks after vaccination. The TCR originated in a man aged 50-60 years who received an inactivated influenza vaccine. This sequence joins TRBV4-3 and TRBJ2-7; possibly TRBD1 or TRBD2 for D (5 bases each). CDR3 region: CASSQDWRGAGYEQYF. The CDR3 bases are TGCGCCAGCAGCCAAGATTGGAGAGGGGCCGGCTACGAGCAGTACTTC.